The following is a T cell receptor (beta chain) sequence with its context. Its target is not known. 13 Jbeta primers and 60 Vbeta primers were used for the PCR. The method was immunoSEQ multiplex PCR; TCRdb's version includes in-frame clones alone and lacks a portion of them. The profile shows about 85,000 clones, 80% of them singletons. The data were obtained in a study of cytomegalovirus exposure and HLA in healthy donors. Study-wide results and limits: In an earlier analysis, most TCR beta V segments were productive about 87% or about 30% of the time. When presence/absence was analysed, sequencing depth was taken to be roughly uniform across donors. Associated with cytomegalovirus, according to the listing, were 150 to 200 TCR beta chains.

Donors had nominal health at sampling but likely had unrecorded immune exposures. This CDR3 has 15 amino acids. Germline CDR1 is MNHEY and CDR2 is SMNVEV (reference sequence). The V end lost 4 bases, the J end lost 5 bases, and 17 bases lay between the germline ends. V is TRBV27 and J is TRBJ2-5, with D possibly being TRBD2 (6 bases). The material sequenced was PBMCs. The sequence was obtained from a man aged 50 to 59 in good health and CMV-seropositive. The CDR3 reads CASSSWGLGGETQYF. CDR3 DNA sequence: TGTGCCAGCAGTTCTTGGGGACTTGGGGGGGAGACCCAGTACTTC.